This entry concerns a single T cell receptor (beta chain). TCRdb reanalysed the 5' RACE reads using MiXCR and keeps one entry per CDR3 protein. The profile shows almost 550,000 distinct CDR3 sequences, roughly 20% of them singletons. This sample is part of a study of T-cell memory formation after mild COVID-19. Per germline, CDR1 MNHEY and CDR2 SMNVEV (reference sequence). The germline V and J ends were trimmed by 2 bases and 3 bases, with 11 bases remaining between them. The length of the CDR3 is 14 residues. Sequenced material: PBMCs or a T cell subset sorted from them (not recorded which). The sequence came from an adult woman who had mild COVID-19 (a few samples of this study predate the infection). Cell type and time point are not known. J is TRBJ2-7 and V is TRBV27; D possibly corresponds to TRBD1 (6 bases). The CDR3, as DNA: TGTGCCAGCAGTTTAAAGGGGGTTTTCTACGAGCAGTACTTC. Translated: CASSLKGVFYEQYF.